The clone carrying this T cell receptor (beta chain) was detected only a few times. Its specificity is unknown. The CDR3 has 14 amino acids. Trimming cost V 3 bases and J 12 bases; bases outside gene matches: 8. The germline gives CDR1 SGDLS, CDR2 YYNGEE. Reverse transcription of all isolated RNA meant that expressed TCRB transcripts were sequenced. Clones were read by immunoSEQ multiplex PCR, and TCRdb kept only the in-frame ones, dropping some. The sample holds under 300,000 clones; less than 35% are singletons and the top ten take approximately 4%. The data originate from a study of beta chain features in type 1 diabetes. Study observations and caveats: VDJ junctions from patients with type 1 diabetes contained fewer insertions and more deletions.

The chain uses TRBV9 and TRBJ2-1; 11 bases map to TRBD2. The sample consisted of central memory CD4+ T cells from blood. The TCR was taken from a man aged 25 to 40 in good health. The CDR3 region has the DNA TGTGCCAGCAGCGCCGGGGGACTAGCGGAGGTGCAGTTCTTC. Protein: CASSAGGLAEVQFF. The full variable domain, in which reference TRBV9 and TRBJ2-1 provide the parts outside the CDR3, is DSGVTQTPKHLITATGQRVTLRCSPRSGDLSVYWYQQSLDQGLQFLIQYYNGEERAKGNILERFSAQQFPDLHSELNLSSLELGDSALYFCASSAGGLAEVQFFGPGTRLTVL.